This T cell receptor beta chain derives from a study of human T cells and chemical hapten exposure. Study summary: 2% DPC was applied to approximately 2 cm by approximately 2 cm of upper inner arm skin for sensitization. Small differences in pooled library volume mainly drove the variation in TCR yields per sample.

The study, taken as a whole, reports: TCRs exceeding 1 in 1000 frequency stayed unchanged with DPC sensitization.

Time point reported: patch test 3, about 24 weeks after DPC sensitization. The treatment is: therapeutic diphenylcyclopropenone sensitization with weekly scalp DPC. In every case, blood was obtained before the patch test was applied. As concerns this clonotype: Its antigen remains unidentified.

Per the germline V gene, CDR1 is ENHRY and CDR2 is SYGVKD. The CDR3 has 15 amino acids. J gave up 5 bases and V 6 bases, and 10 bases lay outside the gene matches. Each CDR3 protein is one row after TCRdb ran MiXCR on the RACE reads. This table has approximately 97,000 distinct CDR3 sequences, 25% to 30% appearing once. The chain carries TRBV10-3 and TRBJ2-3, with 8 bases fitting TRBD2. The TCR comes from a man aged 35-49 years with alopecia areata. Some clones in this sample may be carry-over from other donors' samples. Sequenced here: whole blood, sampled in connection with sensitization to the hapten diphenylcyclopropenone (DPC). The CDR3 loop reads CAIRMGLDMRDTQYF. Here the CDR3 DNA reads TGTGCCATCAGGATGGGACTAGATATGAGAGATACGCAGTATTTT.